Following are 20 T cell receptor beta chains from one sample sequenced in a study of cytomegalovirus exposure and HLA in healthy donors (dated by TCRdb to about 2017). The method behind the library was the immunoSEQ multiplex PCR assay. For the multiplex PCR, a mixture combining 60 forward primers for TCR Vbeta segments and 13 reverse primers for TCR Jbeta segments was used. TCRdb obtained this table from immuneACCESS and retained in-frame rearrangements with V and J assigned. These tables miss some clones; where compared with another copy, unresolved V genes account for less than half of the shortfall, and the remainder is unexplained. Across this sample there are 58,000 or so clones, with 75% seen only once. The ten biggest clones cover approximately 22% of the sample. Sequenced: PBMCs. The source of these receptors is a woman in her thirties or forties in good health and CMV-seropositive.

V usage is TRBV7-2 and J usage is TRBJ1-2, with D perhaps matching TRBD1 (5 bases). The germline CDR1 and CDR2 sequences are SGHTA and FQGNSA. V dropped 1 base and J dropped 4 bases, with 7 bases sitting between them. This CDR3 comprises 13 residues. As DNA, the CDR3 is TGTGCCAGCAGCTTAGGACAGCCCTATGGCTACACCTTC. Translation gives CASSLGQPYGYTF.

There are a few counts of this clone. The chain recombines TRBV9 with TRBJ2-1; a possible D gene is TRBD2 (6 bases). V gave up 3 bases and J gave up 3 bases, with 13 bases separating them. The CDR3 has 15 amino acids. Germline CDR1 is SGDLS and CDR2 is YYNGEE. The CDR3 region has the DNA TGTGCCAGCAGCGAGTTTAGCGGCGTCTACAATGAGCAGTTCTTC. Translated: CASSEFSGVYNEQFF.

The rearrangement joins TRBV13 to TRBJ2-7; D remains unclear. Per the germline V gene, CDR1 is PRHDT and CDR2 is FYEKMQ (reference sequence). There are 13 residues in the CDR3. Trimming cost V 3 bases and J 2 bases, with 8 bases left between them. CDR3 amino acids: CASSLSETYEQYF. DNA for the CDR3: TGTGCCAGCAGCTTGTCGGAGACCTACGAGCAGTACTTC.

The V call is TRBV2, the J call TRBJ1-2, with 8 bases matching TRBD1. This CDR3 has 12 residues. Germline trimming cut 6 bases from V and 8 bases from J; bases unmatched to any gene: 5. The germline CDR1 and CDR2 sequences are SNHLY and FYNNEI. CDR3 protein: CASSRTGQGYTF. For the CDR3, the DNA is TGTGCCAGCAGCCGGACAGGGCAAGGCTACACCTTC.

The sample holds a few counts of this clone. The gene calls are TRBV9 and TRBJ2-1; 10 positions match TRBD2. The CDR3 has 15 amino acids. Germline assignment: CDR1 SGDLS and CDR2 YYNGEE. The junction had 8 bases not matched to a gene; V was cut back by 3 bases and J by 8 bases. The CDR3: CASSESGGARDEQFF. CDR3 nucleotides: TGTGCCAGCAGCGAAAGCGGGGGGGCACGCGATGAGCAGTTCTTC.

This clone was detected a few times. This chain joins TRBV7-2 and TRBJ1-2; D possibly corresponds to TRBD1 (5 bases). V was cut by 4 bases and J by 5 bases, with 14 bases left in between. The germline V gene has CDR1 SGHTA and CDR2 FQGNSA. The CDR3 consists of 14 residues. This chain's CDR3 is CASSSDSGDYGYTF. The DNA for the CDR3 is TGTGCCAGCAGCTCGGATTCGGGGGATTATGGCTACACCTTC. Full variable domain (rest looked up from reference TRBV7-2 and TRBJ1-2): GAGVSQSPSNKVTEKGKDVELRCDPISGHTALYWYRQSLGQGLEFLIYFQGNSAPDKSGLPSDRFSAERTGGSVSTLTIQRTQQEDSAVYLCASSSDSGDYGYTFGSGTRLTVV.

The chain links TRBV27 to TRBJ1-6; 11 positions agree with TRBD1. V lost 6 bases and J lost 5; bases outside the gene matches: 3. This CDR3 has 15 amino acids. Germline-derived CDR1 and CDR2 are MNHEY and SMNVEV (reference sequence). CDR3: CASSRDRGNNSPLHF. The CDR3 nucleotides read TGTGCCAGCAGCCGGGACAGGGGGAATAATTCACCCCTCCACTTT.

As DNA, the CDR3 is TGTGCCAGCTCTCGACGACAGGGGGGATACAATCAGCCCCAGCATTTT. Amino acids: CASSRRQGGYNQPQHF. The rearrangement joins TRBV18 to TRBJ1-5, with TRBD1 identical over 9 bases. The CDR3 is 16 amino acids. V dropped 6 bases and J dropped 3; count of bases not matched to a gene: 9. The germline V gene encodes CDR1 KGHSH and CDR2 LQKENI.

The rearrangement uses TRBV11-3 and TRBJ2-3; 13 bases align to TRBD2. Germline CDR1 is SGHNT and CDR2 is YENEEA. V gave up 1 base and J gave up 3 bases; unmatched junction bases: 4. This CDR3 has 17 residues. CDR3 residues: CASSLGATSGGTDTQYF. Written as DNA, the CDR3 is TGTGCCAGCAGCTTAGGGGCGACTAGCGGGGGGACAGATACGCAGTATTTT.

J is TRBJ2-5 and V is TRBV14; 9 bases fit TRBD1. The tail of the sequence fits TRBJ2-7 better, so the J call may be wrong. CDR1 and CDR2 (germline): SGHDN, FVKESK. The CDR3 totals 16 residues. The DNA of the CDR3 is TGTGCCAGCAGCCAAGGGGTCCTGGGACAGGGTTACGAGCAGTACTTC. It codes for CASSQGVLGQGYEQYF.

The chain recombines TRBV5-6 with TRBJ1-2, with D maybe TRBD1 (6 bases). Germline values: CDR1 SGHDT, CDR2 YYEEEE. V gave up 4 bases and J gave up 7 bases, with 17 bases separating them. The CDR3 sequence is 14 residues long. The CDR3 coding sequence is TGTGCCAGCAGCCCGGCAGCAGGGGCGAGTGGCTACACCTTC. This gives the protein CASSPAAGASGYTF.

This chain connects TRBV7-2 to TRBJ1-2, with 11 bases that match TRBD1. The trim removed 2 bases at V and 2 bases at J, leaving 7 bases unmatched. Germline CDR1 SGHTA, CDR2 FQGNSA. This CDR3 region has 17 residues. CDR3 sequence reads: CASSLSGTGGWNYGYTF. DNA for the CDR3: TGTGCCAGCAGCTTAAGTGGGACAGGGGGTTGGAACTATGGCTACACCTTC.

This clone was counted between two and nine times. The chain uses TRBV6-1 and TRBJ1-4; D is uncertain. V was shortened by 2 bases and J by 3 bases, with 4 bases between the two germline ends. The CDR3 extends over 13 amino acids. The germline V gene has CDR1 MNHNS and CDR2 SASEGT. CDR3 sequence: CASSESANEKLFF. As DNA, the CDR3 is TGTGCCAGCAGTGAATCGGCTAATGAAAAACTGTTTTTT.

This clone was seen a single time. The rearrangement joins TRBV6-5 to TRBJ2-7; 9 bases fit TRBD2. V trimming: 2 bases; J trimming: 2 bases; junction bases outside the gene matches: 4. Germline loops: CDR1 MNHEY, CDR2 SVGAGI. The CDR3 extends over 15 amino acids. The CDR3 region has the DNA TGTGCCAGCAGTTACGGGCGGGGGGGTACCTACGAGCAGTACTTC. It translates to CASSYGRGGTYEQYF.

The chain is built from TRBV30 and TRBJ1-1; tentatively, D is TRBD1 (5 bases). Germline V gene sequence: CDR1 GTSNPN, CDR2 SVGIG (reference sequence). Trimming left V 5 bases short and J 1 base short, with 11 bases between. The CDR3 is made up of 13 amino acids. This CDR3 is CAWGRTKNTEAFF. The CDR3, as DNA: TGTGCCTGGGGCAGGACAAAGAACACTGAAGCTTTCTTT.

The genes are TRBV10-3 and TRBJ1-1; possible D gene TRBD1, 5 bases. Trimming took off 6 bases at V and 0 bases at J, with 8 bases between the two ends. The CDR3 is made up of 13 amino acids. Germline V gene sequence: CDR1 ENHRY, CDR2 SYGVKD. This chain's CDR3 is CAISDSMNTEAFF. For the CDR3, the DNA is TGTGCCATCAGCGACAGCATGAACACTGAAGCTTTCTTT.

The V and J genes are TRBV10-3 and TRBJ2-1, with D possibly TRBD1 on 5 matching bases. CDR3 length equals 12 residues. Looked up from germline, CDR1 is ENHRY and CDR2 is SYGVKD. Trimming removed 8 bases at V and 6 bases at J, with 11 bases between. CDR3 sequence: CAIGQDLNEQFF. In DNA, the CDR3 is TGTGCCATCGGACAAGATCTCAATGAGCAGTTCTTC.

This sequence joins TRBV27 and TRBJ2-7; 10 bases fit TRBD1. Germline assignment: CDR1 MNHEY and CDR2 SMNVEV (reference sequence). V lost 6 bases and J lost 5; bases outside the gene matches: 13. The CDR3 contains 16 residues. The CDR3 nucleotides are TGTGCCAGCAGCTTGGGGCGGGGACAGGGGATCAACGAGCAGTACTTC. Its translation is CASSLGRGQGINEQYF.

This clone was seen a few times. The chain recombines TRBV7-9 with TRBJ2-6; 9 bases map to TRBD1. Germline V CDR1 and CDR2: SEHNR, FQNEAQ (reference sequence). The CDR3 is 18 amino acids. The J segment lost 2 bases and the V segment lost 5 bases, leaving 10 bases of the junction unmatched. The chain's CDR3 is CASSPRDRDFPGANVLTF. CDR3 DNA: TGTGCCAGCAGCCCCCGGGACAGGGACTTCCCTGGGGCCAACGTCCTGACTTTC.

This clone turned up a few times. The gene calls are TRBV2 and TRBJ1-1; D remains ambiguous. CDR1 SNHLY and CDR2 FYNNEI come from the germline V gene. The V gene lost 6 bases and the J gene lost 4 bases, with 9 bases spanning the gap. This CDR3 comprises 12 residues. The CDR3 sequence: CASRETSTEAFF. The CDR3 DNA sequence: TGTGCCAGCAGGGAAACAAGCACTGAAGCTTTCTTT.